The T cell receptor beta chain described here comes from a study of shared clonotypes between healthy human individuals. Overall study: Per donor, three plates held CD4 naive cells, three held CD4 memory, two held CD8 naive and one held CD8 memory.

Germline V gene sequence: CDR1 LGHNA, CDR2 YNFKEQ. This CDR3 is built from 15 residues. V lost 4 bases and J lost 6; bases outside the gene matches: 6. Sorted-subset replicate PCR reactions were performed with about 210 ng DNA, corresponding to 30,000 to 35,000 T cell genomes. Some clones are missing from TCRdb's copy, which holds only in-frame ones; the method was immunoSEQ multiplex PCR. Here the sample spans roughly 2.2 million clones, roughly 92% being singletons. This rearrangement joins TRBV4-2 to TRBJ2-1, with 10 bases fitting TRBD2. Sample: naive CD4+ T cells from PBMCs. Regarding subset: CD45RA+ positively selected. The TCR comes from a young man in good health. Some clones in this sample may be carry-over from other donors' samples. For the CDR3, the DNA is TGTGCCAGCAGCCTGCTAGCGGGAGACCCCAATGAGCAGTTCTTC. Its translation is CASSLLAGDPNEQFF.